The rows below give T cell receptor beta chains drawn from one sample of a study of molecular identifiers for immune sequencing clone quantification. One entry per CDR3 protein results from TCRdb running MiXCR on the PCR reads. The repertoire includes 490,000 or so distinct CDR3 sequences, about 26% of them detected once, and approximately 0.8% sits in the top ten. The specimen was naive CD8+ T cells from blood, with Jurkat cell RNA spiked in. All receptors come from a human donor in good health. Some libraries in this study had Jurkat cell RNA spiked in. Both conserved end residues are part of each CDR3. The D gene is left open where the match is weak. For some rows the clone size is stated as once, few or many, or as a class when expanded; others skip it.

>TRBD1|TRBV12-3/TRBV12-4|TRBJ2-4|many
TGTGCCAGCAGTCTTGCTTACGGACAGGCTCAGTACTTC
CASSLAYGQAQYF
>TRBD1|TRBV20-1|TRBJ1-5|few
TGCAGTGCCCAGGGGGATAGCAATCAGCCCCAGCATTTT
CSAQGDSNQPQHF
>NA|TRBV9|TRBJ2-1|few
TGTGCCAGCAGCCCAAGTTTCTCCCCAAGGGCCGACAATGAGCAGTTCTTC
CASSPSFSPRADNEQFF
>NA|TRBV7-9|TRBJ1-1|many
TGTGCCAGCAGCTCAGAGGAAACTGAAGCTTTCTTT
CASSSEETEAFF
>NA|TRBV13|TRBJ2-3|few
TGTGCCAGCAGCCTCTTAGGGCGCGCAGATACGCAGTATTTT
CASSLLGRADTQYF
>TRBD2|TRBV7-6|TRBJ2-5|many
TGTGCCAGCAGTCCGCTGGGTAGCGGGAGCGAGACCCAGTACTTC
CASSPLGSGSETQYF
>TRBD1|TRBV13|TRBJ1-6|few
TGTGCCAGCAGCTTATTCGGAACACAGGGGAATAATTCACCCCTCCACTTT
CASSLFGTQGNNSPLHF
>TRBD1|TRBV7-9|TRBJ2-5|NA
TGTGCCAGCAGCTTCCCACCAGGGACAGGGAAGGGAGAGACCCAGTACTTC
CASSFPPGTGKGETQYF
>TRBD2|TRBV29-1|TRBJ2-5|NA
TGCAGCGTAGGACTAGCGGGAGAAGGGGAGCCCCAGTACTTC
CSVGLAGEGEPQYF
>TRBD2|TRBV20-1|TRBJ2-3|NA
TGCAGTGCCACACCCGGGACTAGCTTGGCCACAGATACGCAGTATTTT
CSATPGTSLATDTQYF
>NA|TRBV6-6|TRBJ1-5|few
TGTGCCAGCAGTTACGGGATGGGCAATCAGCCCCAGCATTTT
CASSYGMGNQPQHF
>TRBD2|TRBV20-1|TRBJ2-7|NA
TGCAGTGCTAGAGATTGGAAAGCGGGGGTCGAGCAGTACTTC
CSARDWKAGVEQYF
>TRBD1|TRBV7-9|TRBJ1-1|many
TGTGCCAGCAGCTTCTCGACAGGGGAACCGAGTGTGCCTGAAGCTTTCTTT
CASSFSTGEPSVPEAFF
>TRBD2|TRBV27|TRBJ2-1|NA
TGTGCCAGCTCCTATGTCGGGACTAGCGGGGTAAATGAGCAGTTCTTC
CASSYVGTSGVNEQFF
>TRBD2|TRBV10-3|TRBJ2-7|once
TGTGCCACCAGTGAGGGGTCGGGAGGGTACGAGCAGTACTTC
CATSEGSGGYEQYF
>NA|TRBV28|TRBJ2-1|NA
TGTGCCAGCACCCCAGCGACTGGGCGGTCCTACAATGAGCAGTTCTTC
CASTPATGRSYNEQFF
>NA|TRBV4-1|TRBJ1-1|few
TGCGCCAGCAGCCAAGTGGGAGGGAAGAACACTGAAGCTTTCTTT
CASSQVGGKNTEAFF
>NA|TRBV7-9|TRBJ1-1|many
TGTGCCAGCAGCTTTGGTGGCACCATCACTGAAGCTTTCTTT
CASSFGGTITEAFF
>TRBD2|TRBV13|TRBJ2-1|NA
TGTGCCAGCAGCCCCCCAGGACTAGCGGGATCCAATGAGCAGTTCTTC
CASSPPGLAGSNEQFF
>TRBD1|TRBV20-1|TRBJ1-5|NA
TGCAGTGCTAGAGCTGGGACAGGGCGGCGAAATCAGCCCCAGCATTTT
CSARAGTGRRNQPQHF
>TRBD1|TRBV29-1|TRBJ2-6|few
TGCAGCGTCCTGACAGCGACAGGGTCTGGGGCCAACGTCCTGACTTTC
CSVLTATGSGANVLTF
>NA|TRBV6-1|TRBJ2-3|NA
TGTGCCAGCAGTGATTTCGATACGCAGTATTTT
CASSDFDTQYF
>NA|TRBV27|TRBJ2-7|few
TGTGCCAGCAGCTTGGCGGGACAGAGTTACTACGAGCAGTACTTC
CASSLAGQSYYEQYF
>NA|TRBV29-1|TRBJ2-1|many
TGCAGCGTTGAGACTAGTGATTCCTACAATGAGCAGTTCTTC
CSVETSDSYNEQFF
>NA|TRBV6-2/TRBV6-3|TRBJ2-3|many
TGTGCCAGCAGGACCGGGACGGCAATTTACACAGATACGCAGTATTTT
CASRTGTAIYTDTQYF
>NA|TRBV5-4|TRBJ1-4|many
TGTGCCAGCAGCTTGCGGGGCACTAATGAAAAACTGTTTTTT
CASSLRGTNEKLFF
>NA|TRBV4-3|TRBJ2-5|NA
NA
CARRPAWVASGTPAPPYF
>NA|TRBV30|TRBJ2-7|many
TGTGCCTGGAGCCAAATGGGCTACGAGCAGTACTTC
CAWSQMGYEQYF
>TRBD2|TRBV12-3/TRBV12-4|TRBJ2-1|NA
TGTGCCAGCAAGGGACTAGCGGGAGGGAGCTCCTACAATGAGCAGTTCTTC
CASKGLAGGSSYNEQFF
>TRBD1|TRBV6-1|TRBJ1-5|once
TGTGCCAGCAGGACAGGGCAGTGCAATCAGCGCCAGCATTTT
CASRTGQCNQRQHF
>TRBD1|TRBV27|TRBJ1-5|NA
TGTGCCAGCAGACCGGGACAGCTGAATCGGCCCCAGCATTTT
CASRPGQLNRPQHF
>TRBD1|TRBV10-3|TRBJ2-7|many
TGTGCCATCAGCGCCACAGGGGGAGACGAGCAGTACTTC
CAISATGGDEQYF
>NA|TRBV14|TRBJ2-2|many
TGTGCCAGCAGCCCTGACATGTACGCGAACACCGGGGAGCTGTTTTTT
CASSPDMYANTGELFF
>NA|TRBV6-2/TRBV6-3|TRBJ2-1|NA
TGTGCCAGCGTATCGGGGTTTGTCTACAATGAGCAGTTCTTC
CASVSGFVYNEQFF
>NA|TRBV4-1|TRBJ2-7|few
TGCGCCAGCAGCCAACCAGGGGTTTACGAGCAGTACTTC
CASSQPGVYEQYF
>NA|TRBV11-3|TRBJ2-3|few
TGTGCCAGCAGCCCGGGCGATGGGGGCGCAGATACGCAGTATTTT
CASSPGDGGADTQYF
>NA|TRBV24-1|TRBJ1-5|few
TGTGCCACCAGTGATCCCCGGACCCGAGGGCAGCCCCAGCATTTT
CATSDPRTRGQPQHF